Listed here are 9 T cell receptor beta chains from one sample, sequenced in a study of tumor-infiltrating lymphocytes in glioblastoma multiforme. Three nested ARM-PCR rounds with V-beta and C-beta primers built TCRB libraries. MiXCR, run by TCRdb on the multiplex PCR reads, gives a single entry per CDR3 protein. The sample has 8,000 to 10,000 distinct CDR3 sequences, approximately 70% seen once; the top ten hold approximately 53%. Material for sequencing was brain tumor tissue. These receptor sequences come from a male donor with glioblastoma.

This clonotype was seen many times. A read error may be the cause here, since a much bigger clone is one base away. J is TRBJ2-7 and V is TRBV4-1; possibly TRBD1 for D (5 bases). The CDR3 totals 13 residues. Germline V gene data show CDR1 as MGHRA and CDR2 as YSYEKL. The V and J ends lost 5 bases and 6 bases respectively, with 14 bases between them. CDR3 protein: CASSGQGRGEQYF. DNA for the CDR3: TGCGCCAGCAGCGGGCAGGGTAGGGGCGAGCAGTACTTC.

On this clonotype: Mismatch with germline at one junction end may stem from a read error. The chain links TRBV11-2 to TRBJ1-1; no reliable D call. CDR1 SGHAT and CDR2 FQNNGV come from the germline V gene. CDR3 length: 14 amino acids. CDR3 nucleotides: TGTGCCAGCGGCTTAGGTCAGTTAGACACTGAAGCTTTCTTT. Protein product: CASGLGQLDTEAFF.

As regards this clonotype: Likely a read error: the CDR3 ends without its conserved phenylalanine or tryptophan. Because the CDR3's place on the DNA is in doubt, the DNA is left out and the CDR3 is given as listed by TCRdb. The chain carries TRBV10-3 and TRBJ2-1. In germline, CDR1 is ENHRY, CDR2 SYGVKD. Both ends counted, the CDR3 spans 15 residues. The CDR3 loop reads CAISDPKTVLDEQCL.

With respect to this clonotype: Sequence at one end of the junction differs from germline and may be a read error. CDR3 in DNA: TGTGCCGGCAGTGACGAGACATCCTATAGCAAACAGCCCCAGCATTTT. Its translation is CAGSDETSYSKQPQHF. V is TRBV6-1 and J is TRBJ1-5; D is unresolved. This CDR3 is 16 amino acids long. Germline assignment: CDR1 MNHNS and CDR2 SASEGT.

The chain employs TRBV11-2 and TRBJ2-1; perhaps TRBD1 as D (6 bases). V lost 5 bases, J lost 6 bases, and 17 bases lay in between. The CDR3 has 15 residues. From germline, CDR1 is SGHAT and CDR2 FQNNGV. The CDR3 DNA is TGTGCCAGCAGCACTAGTCGTACAGGGTCCAATGAGCAGTTCTTC. This sequence encodes CASSTSRTGSNEQFF.

This clonotype was observed a few times. The chain uses TRBV4-1 and TRBJ1-4; D possibly corresponds to TRBD1 (5 bases). The V end was cut by 1 base, the J end by 8 bases, with 8 bases between. The germline gives CDR1 MGHRA, CDR2 YSYEKL. This CDR3 has 13 residues. CDR3 sequence (DNA): TGCGCCAGCAGCCAAGTGACAGAAGAAAAACTGTTTTTT. This sequence encodes CASSQVTEEKLFF.

This chain's CDR3 is CSAGDEGQGIGEQYF. The CDR3, as DNA: TGCAGTGCTGGGGACGAGGGACAGGGGATTGGGGAGCAGTACTTC. The chain links TRBV20-1 to TRBJ2-7, with 10 bases fitting TRBD1. The trim removed 5 bases at V and 7 bases at J, leaving 14 bases unmatched. CDR3 size: 15 residues. Germline CDR1 reads DFQATT; CDR2 reads SNEGSKA (reference sequence).

The sample holds one count of this clonotype. The chain has TRBV6-1 and TRBJ1-2; D is perhaps TRBD1 (5 bases). The germline V and J ends were trimmed by 0 bases and 4 bases, with 12 bases remaining between them. Germline V gene data show CDR1 as MNHNS and CDR2 as SASEGT. The CDR3 runs to 15 residues. The CDR3 DNA is TGTGCCAGCAGTGAAGCCGCAGGGAGCAGCTATGGCTACACCTTC. Protein sequence: CASSEAAGSSYGYTF.

This clonotype showed up just once. The gene calls are TRBV20-1 and TRBJ2-7; no clear D. This CDR3 comprises 13 residues. V dropped 3 bases and J dropped 4 bases, with 13 bases sitting between them. Germline V gene lookup returns CDR1 DFQATT and CDR2 SNEGSKA (reference sequence). The CDR3 region has the DNA TGCAGTGCTAGCCCCCCGCGAAAATACGAGCAGTACTTC. Its translation is CSASPPRKYEQYF.